This TCR beta chain was observed in a study of blood T cell repertoires in COVID-19. Turning to the study itself: COVID-19 samples collected from the United States, Italy and Spain covered acute and convalescent phases.

The Seattle patients joined while their infection was active and were tracked longitudinally afterward. The table came from immunoSEQ multiplex PCR; TCRdb's copy has only in-frame clones and leaves some out. The data hold some 200,000 clones, with 82% observed a single time. This clonotype was sampled from a woman aged 65 to 85 with COVID-19, enrolled during active disease. Source material: peripheral blood.

In nucleotides, the CDR3 is TGTGCCAGCAGCTTAAAGTTCGGGGACCAGTACTTC. Translation gives CASSLKFGDQYF. The V and J genes are TRBV5-4 and TRBJ2-5; D might be TRBD2 (5 bases). V lost 2 bases to trimming and J lost 10 bases, with 12 bases between them. Germline CDR1 and CDR2: SGHNT and YYREEE (reference sequence). This CDR3 has 12 residues.